This T cell receptor (beta chain) was recovered during a study of beta chain features in type 1 diabetes. There are 11 residues in the CDR3. The germline V gene has CDR1 MNHNY and CDR2 SVGAGI (reference sequence). V was cut by 2 bases and J by 5 bases, with 3 bases left in between. The study reverse transcribed the entire isolated RNA, so it sequenced expressed TCRB transcripts. Sequencing used immunoSEQ multiplex PCR; TCRdb keeps in-frame clones, though not all of them. Altogether 850,000 to 900,000 clones are present, 15% to 20% being singletons, with the ten largest covering around 0.02%. Study results and caveats: In type 1 diabetes patients, VDJ junctions had fewer insertions; deletions at these junctions were more frequent. For cells with high TCR expression, cDNA sequencing could yield over-representation.

Regarding this clone: Its antigen is not identified. The same CDR3 also results from other DNA sequences found in this sample.

This receptor was obtained from a young woman in good health. Sample: naive CD4+ T cells from blood. The chain recombines TRBV6-6 with TRBJ2-5; D remains unclear. Here the CDR3 reads CASSYAETQYF. In DNA, the CDR3 is TGTGCCAGCAGTTACGCGGAGACCCAGTACTTC.